The 16 T cell receptor beta chains given below trace back to one sample, sequenced in a study of cytomegalovirus exposure and HLA in healthy donors. PCR amplification relied on 60 Vbeta primers (plus 13 Jbeta primers). Profiled with immunoSEQ multiplex PCR; TCRdb holds only in-frame clones, not every one. The table has 130,000 to 150,000 clones, roughly 80% seen once; the top ten hold about 3%. Input material: PBMCs. The receptors come from a man between 40 and 49 years old in good health and CMV-seropositive.

The chain uses TRBV29-1 and TRBJ1-1; the D is unclear. The CDR3 runs 13 residues. CDR1 SQVTM and CDR2 ANQGSEA come from the germline V gene. V lost 6 bases, J lost 0 bases, and 11 bases lay in between. The CDR3 loop reads CSVGDKLNTEAFF. The CDR3 DNA follows: TGCAGCGTGGGAGACAAGCTGAACACTGAAGCTTTCTTT.

Comments on this clone: Other DNA sequences in this sample translate to the same CDR3. This chain connects TRBV7-2 to TRBJ2-1, with 13 bases identical to TRBD2. The germline gives CDR1 SGHTA, CDR2 FQGNSA. This CDR3 is 17 amino acids long. V dropped 3 bases and J dropped 0; count of bases not matched to a gene: 2. Here the CDR3 reads CASSFRTSGSSYNEQFF. The CDR3, as DNA: TGTGCCAGCAGCTTCCGGACTAGCGGGAGCTCCTACAATGAGCAGTTCTTC. The whole variable domain, remainder taken from reference TRBV7-2 and TRBJ2-1, is GAGVSQSPSNKVTEKGKDVELRCDPISGHTALYWYRQSLGQGLEFLIYFQGNSAPDKSGLPSDRFSAERTGGSVSTLTIQRTQQEDSAVYLCASSFRTSGSSYNEQFFGPGTRLTVL.

This clone was observed a handful of times. CDR3 DNA: TGTGCCAGTAGATCGACAGGGGCGACGAACACTGAAGCTTTCTTT. This gives the protein CASRSTGATNTEAFF. This chain joins TRBV19 and TRBJ1-1, with TRBD1 matching 8 bases. The CDR3 is made up of 15 amino acids. V shed 6 bases, J shed 1 base, and the junction held 7 bases outside the gene matches. Germline V lookup: CDR1 LNHDA, CDR2 SQIVND (reference sequence).

This clone was counted a single time. The CDR3 DNA is TGTGCCAGCAGCGGCGAGCAGGATATTAACTATGGCTACACCTTC. This sequence encodes CASSGEQDINYGYTF. The chain combines TRBV5-4 with TRBJ1-2; unclear D gene. CDR3 size: 15 residues. V lost 4 bases to trimming and J lost 1 base, with 14 bases between them. CDR1 and CDR2 (germline): SGHNT, YYREEE (reference sequence). Together with reference TRBV5-4 and TRBJ1-2, the CDR3 gives the full variable domain: ETGVTQSPTHLIKTRGQQVTLRCSSQSGHNTVSWYQQALGQGPQFIFQYYREEENGRGNFPPRFSGLQFPNYSSELNVNALELDDSALYLCASSGEQDINYGYTFGSGTRLTVV.

The chain couples TRBV5-6 to TRBJ1-4; D call uncertain. The CDR3 is made up of 16 amino acids. Between the trimmed V and J ends, which lost 0 bases and 0 bases, there was a span of 9 bases. Germline CDR1 and CDR2: SGHDT and YYEEEE. The CDR3, as DNA: TGTGCCAGCAGCTTGGGGTTGGCCGCAACTAATGAAAAACTGTTTTTT. This encodes CASSLGLAATNEKLFF.

The V gene is TRBV18, the J gene TRBJ1-1; the D gene is possibly TRBD1 (6 bases). This CDR3 has 13 amino acids. Germline V gives CDR1 KGHSH, CDR2 LQKENI. V dropped 10 bases and J dropped 0 bases, with 12 bases sitting between them. CDR3 loop: CATNGQMNTEAFF. Written as DNA, the CDR3 is TGTGCCACCAACGGACAGATGAACACTGAAGCTTTCTTT.

The gene calls are TRBV15 and TRBJ2-7; the match to TRBD1 covers 7 bases. CDR1 is LNHNV and CDR2 is YYDKDF in the germline V gene (reference sequence). V gave up 4 bases and J gave up 4 bases; unmatched junction bases: 4. The CDR3 has 13 amino acids. CDR3 DNA sequence: TGTGCCACCAGCACAGGACAGGAATACGAGCAGTACTTC. Translating gives CATSTGQEYEQYF.

The rearrangement joins TRBV11-2 to TRBJ2-3, with D hard to call. There are 16 residues in the CDR3. Germline V gives CDR1 SGHAT, CDR2 FQNNGV. The V end was cut by 0 bases, the J end by 2 bases, with 12 bases between. CDR3 sequence: CASSLDVRIYTDTQYF. The CDR3 coding sequence is TGTGCCAGCAGCTTAGACGTGCGGATCTACACAGATACGCAGTATTTT.

V usage is TRBV28 and J usage is TRBJ2-3, with TRBD2 identical over 9 bases. This CDR3 spans 14 amino acids. Germline CDR1 MDHEN, CDR2 SYDVKM. With 7 bases clipped from V and 8 bases from J, the junction kept 10 bases outside the gene matches. The CDR3 here is CASKLAGELGTQYF. Here the CDR3 DNA reads TGTGCCAGCAAATTAGCGGGAGAACTAGGTACGCAGTATTTT.

This rearrangement joins TRBV19 to TRBJ1-5; D is unresolved. Per the germline V gene, CDR1 is LNHDA and CDR2 is SQIVND (reference sequence). V was cut by 3 bases and J by 1 base, with 13 bases left in between. CDR3 length equals 16 residues. CDR3 protein: CASSISRGSSNQPQHF. CDR3 nucleotides: TGTGCCAGTAGTATCAGCCGGGGATCAAGCAATCAGCCCCAGCATTTT.

As for this clone: The junction and the germline gene differ at one end; a read error may be behind it. V is TRBV7-9 and J is TRBJ2-3; 7 nucleotides agree with TRBD2. This CDR3 has 16 amino acids. CDR1 SEHNR and CDR2 FQNEAQ come from the germline V gene (reference sequence). The chain's CDR3 is CSSSLGWAGVTDTQYF. Written as DNA, the CDR3 is TGTTCCAGCAGCTTAGGGTGGGCGGGAGTGACAGATACGCAGTATTTT.

J is TRBJ2-5 and V is TRBV7-3, with 9 bases aligning to TRBD2. Germline V gene sequence: CDR1 SGHTA, CDR2 FQGTGA. The CDR3 has 15 residues. Trimming cost V 3 bases and J 2 bases; bases outside gene matches: 4. CDR3 loop: CASSLGTSGQETQYF. The CDR3 DNA sequence: TGTGCCAGCAGCTTGGGCACTAGCGGGCAAGAGACCCAGTACTTC.

The CDR3 is CASSLGGRAGWEKLFF. The CDR3 region has the DNA TGTGCCAGCAGTTTAGGTGGGCGGGCAGGTTGGGAAAAACTGTTTTTT. This chain uses TRBV28 with TRBJ1-4; D gene ambiguous. The ends were cut back, 2 bases at V and 8 bases at J, with 18 bases in the middle. The CDR3 covers 16 residues. Germline CDR1 is MDHEN and CDR2 is SYDVKM.

CDR3 sequence: CASSGTGTTNIRAFF. The CDR3 DNA reads TGCGCCAGCAGCGGGACCGGGACAACGAACATACGGGCTTTCTTT. V and J are TRBV4-1 and TRBJ1-1; TRBD1 might be the D (6 bases). This CDR3 is 15 amino acids long. Trimming pared 5 bases from V and 11 bases from J, leaving 24 bases between. CDR1 and CDR2 from the germline V gene are MGHRA and YSYEKL.

V is TRBV6-5 and J is TRBJ1-4; D may be TRBD1 (6 bases). CDR1 MNHEY and CDR2 SVGAGI come from the germline V gene. V lost 2 bases and J 5 bases, leaving 12 bases between the germline ends. This CDR3 has 15 residues. The CDR3 loop reads CASSYRQDLNEKLFF. Here the CDR3 DNA reads TGTGCCAGCAGTTACCGACAGGACCTCAATGAAAAACTGTTTTTT.

This chain uses TRBV29-1 with TRBJ2-2, with 7 nucleotides matching TRBD1. The CDR3 has 14 amino acids. CDR1 is SQVTM and CDR2 is ANQGSEA in the germline V gene. The V gene end was trimmed by 4 bases and the J gene end by 3 bases; junction bases not matched to a gene: 5. The DNA of the CDR3 is TGCAGCGTTGGACAGGGAATAGACACCGGGGAGCTGTTTTTT. Its translation is CSVGQGIDTGELFF.